This T cell receptor beta chain was documented in a study of CXCR3-negative and CXCR3-positive naive CD8 T cells. For the study at large: Libraries each contributed about 1.5 +/- 0.3 million TRB reads, for roughly 140 million in total. Findings of the study overall: For CXCR3-positive naive cells, TRB CDR3s were more hydrophobic than those of CXCR3-negative naive cells. Across naive subsets, surface CD5 expression was comparable, and TCR strength was inferred from properties of the TRB CDR3. Naive CXCR3-negative cells resembled naive CXCR3-positive cells in TRBV-TRBJ usage; memory cells differed.

Points on this clonotype: Its antigen remains unidentified.

Carrying UMI labels, the TRB cDNA libraries were prepared through 5' RACE. With the 5' RACE reads reprocessed, TCRdb shows one record per CDR3 protein and no DNA. In all, the sample yields 150,000 or so distinct CDR3 sequences. The CDR3 runs to 14 residues. Germline CDR1 SGHTA, CDR2 FQGNSA. Material: naive CXCR3- CD8+ T cells from blood. Subset meaning: CD45RO-CCR7+CD27+CD95- naive CD8+ T cells lacking CXCR3 (TNR3-). This chain uses TRBV7-2 with TRBJ2-3. The source of this sequence is a human donor in good health. Some clones in this sample may be carry-over from other donors' samples. This CDR3 reads CASSLVLSTDTQYF.